This T cell receptor (beta chain) was observed in a study of T cells in Graves' hyperthyroidism and ophthalmopathy. The source material, RNA transcripts, was used to amplify TCR beta CDR3 regions. The HTBI primer set served for first-round RT-PCR of the TCR CDR3. TCRdb reprocessed the multiplex PCR reads via MiXCR and lists one record per CDR3 protein. The sample lists 530,000 or so distinct CDR3 sequences; 17% were seen once. Together with thyroid ultrasound, orbital computed tomography, serum thyroxine and TRAb, clinical symptoms were used for diagnoses. This clonotype has at least ten counts. Material: blood. This TCR derives from a woman aged 18-35 years with Graves' ophthalmopathy.

In nucleotides, the CDR3 is TGTGCCAGCAGCGACGGGCGCGGGGGTTACGAGCAGTACTTC. Encoded protein: CASSDGRGGYEQYF. This chain links TRBV3-1 with TRBJ2-7; 7 positions agree with TRBD2. Trimming at V came to 5 bases and at J to 4 bases, leaving 8 bases not matched to a gene. Germline CDR1 is LGHDT and CDR2 is YNNKEL (reference sequence). This CDR3 is 14 amino acids long.